Listed below are T cell receptor beta chains from one sample, sequenced in a study of blood T cell repertoires in COVID-19. Data came from immunoSEQ multiplex PCR; TCRdb stores just in-frame clones and leaves some out. There are around 300,000 clones in the sample; around 87% occur only once, and about 1.8% lies in the top ten. Source material: PBMCs or T cells enriched from blood (not recorded which). The receptor set was obtained from a woman aged 18 to 35 with acute COVID-19. The CDR3 runs from the conserved cysteine through the conserved F or W. The D gene is left open where the match is weak. A clone size is listed for some rows: how often the clone was seen (once, few, many), or a class if it is expanded.

- TRBJ2-7 TRBD2 TRBV19 CASSTLPIAGRYEQYF TGTGCCAGTAGTACCCTCCCCATAGCGGGACGCTACGAGCAGTACTTC
- TRBJ2-1 TRBD2 TRBV3-1/TRBV3-2 CASSLPELSTSGMSEQFF TGTGCCAGCAGCCTCCCCGAGCTCAGTACTAGCGGGATGAGTGAGCAGTTCTTC
- TRBJ2-3 - TRBV12-5 CASRLQGPLSTDTQYF TGTGCTAGTCGACTTCAGGGGCCGTTGAGCACAGATACGCAGTATTTT
- TRBJ2-5 TRBD2 TRBV10-1 CASSVGLAGRETQYF TGCGCCAGCAGTGTAGGACTAGCGGGGAGAGAGACCCAGTACTTC
- TRBJ2-1 - TRBV28 CASSQDSLGSYNEQFF TGTGCCAGCAGCCAGGACTCTCTTGGCTCCTACAATGAGCAGTTCTTC
- TRBJ2-1 TRBD2 TRBV7-9 CASSSIRGDEQFF TGTGCCAGCAGCTCGATTCGGGGGGATGAGCAGTTCTTC
- TRBJ2-5 - TRBV30 CAWSGHQGGTQYF TGTGCCTGGAGTGGCCATCAGGGCGGGACCCAGTACTTC
- TRBJ1-4 TRBD1 TRBV24-1 CATSDPGGEKLFF TGTGCCACCAGTGACCCAGGGGGTGAAAAACTGTTTTTT
once TRBJ2-1 TRBD2 TRBV30 CAWSVAGSGRMFF TGTGCCTGGAGTGTAGCAGGTAGCGGGAGAATGTTCTTC
- TRBJ2-3 - TRBV27 CASSLVRQRLDTQYF TGTGCCAGCAGTTTAGTTCGCCAGCGACTGGATACGCAGTATTTT
- TRBJ2-5 TRBD1 TRBV7-2 CASSLGSGQGPGRAQYF TGTGCCAGCAGCTTAGGAAGCGGACAGGGGCCCGGTCGGGCCCAGTACTTC
- TRBJ2-5 - TRBV18 CASSPYQETQYF TGTGCCAGCTCACCCTACCAAGAGACCCAGTACTTC
once TRBJ2-1 TRBD2 TRBV7-9 CASTGTSGRTRYNEQFF TGTGCCAGCACCGGGACTAGCGGGAGGACGCGCTACAATGAGCAGTTCTTC
- TRBJ2-1 TRBD2 TRBV10-3 CAISESLAGGGNEQFF TGTGCCATCAGTGAGTCTCTAGCGGGAGGTGGCAATGAGCAGTTCTTC
- TRBJ2-7 - TRBV2 CASITRGGAYEQYF TGTGCCAGCATCACTCGAGGAGGGGCCTACGAGCAGTACTTC
- TRBJ2-1 TRBD2 TRBV4-1 CASSQDPTSGRGNEQFF TGCGCCAGCAGCCAAGATCCCACTAGCGGGAGGGGCAATGAGCAGTTCTTC